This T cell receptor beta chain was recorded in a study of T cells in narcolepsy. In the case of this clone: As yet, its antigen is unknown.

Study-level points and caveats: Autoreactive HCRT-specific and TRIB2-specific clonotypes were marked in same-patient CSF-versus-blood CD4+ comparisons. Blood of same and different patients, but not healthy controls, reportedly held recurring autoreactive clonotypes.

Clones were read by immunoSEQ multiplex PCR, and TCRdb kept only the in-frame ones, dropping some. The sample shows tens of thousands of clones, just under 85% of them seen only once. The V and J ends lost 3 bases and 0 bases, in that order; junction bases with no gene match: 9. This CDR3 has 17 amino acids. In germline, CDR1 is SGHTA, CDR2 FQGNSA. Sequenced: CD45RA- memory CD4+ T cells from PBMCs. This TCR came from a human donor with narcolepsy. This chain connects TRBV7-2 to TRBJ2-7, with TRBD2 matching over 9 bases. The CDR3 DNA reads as TGTGCCAGCAGCTTTCGGATGTCAGCGGGAGGCTCCTACGAGCAGTACTTC. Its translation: CASSFRMSAGGSYEQYF.